These 17 T cell receptor beta chains share one sample of origin, sequenced in a study of control samples from healthy donors and cancer patients. TCRdb's table, derived via immunoSEQ multiplex PCR, lists solely in-frame clones and lacks some. The sample consists of 55,000 to 70,000 clones, about 90% of them appearing once. The sequencing sample was made of PBMCs. The receptors here all came from a man aged 55-75 years with colorectal cancer.

The CDR3 loop is CASSERLTSGGAADTQYF. CDR3 DNA: TGTGCCAGCAGTGAAAGGTTGACTAGCGGGGGGGCGGCAGATACGCAGTATTTT. The chain has TRBV2 and TRBJ2-3; 14 bases match TRBD2. Germline CDR1 reads SNHLY; CDR2 reads FYNNEI. The CDR3 extends over 18 amino acids. V lost 2 bases to trimming and J lost 4 bases; unmatched junction nucleotides: 8.

This clone turned up a few times. The chain combines TRBV7-3 with TRBJ2-2; D is perhaps TRBD2 (5 bases). CDR1 is SGHTA and CDR2 is FQGTGA in the germline V gene. V shed 6 bases and J shed 8 bases, with 10 bases lying between them. This CDR3 has 12 amino acids. The DNA for the CDR3 is TGTGCCAGCAGTTCCGGGGTAGGGGAGCTGTTTTTT. It encodes CASSSGVGELFF.

This chain joins TRBV30 and TRBJ2-3; 12 positions match TRBD2. This CDR3 comprises 15 residues. Germline V gives CDR1 GTSNPN, CDR2 SVGIG (reference sequence). J gave up 0 bases and V 5 bases, and 3 bases lay outside the gene matches. CDR3 amino acids: CAWVGLAGSTDTQYF. CDR3 nucleotides: TGTGCCTGGGTAGGACTAGCGGGGAGCACAGATACGCAGTATTTT.

V is TRBV3-1 (or the pseudogene TRBV3-2) and J is TRBJ2-3; 7 bases are shared with TRBD2. V shed 0 bases and J 1 base; nucleotides not matched to a gene: 16. Germline CDR1 reads LGHDT; CDR2 reads YNNKEL (reference sequence). The CDR3 spans 20 residues. The CDR3 region has the DNA TGTGCCAGCAGCCAAGAGAGGGTTGGGGGGGGTCTCATTGGCACAGATACGCAGTATTTT. Protein: CASSQERVGGGLIGTDTQYF.

The chain has TRBV4-1 and TRBJ1-1; D is unresolved. CDR1 is MGHRA and CDR2 is YSYEKL in the germline V gene. Deletions cut 3 bases from V and 1 base from J, with 12 bases between. The CDR3 totals 15 residues. The CDR3 protein is CASSHNLGQNTEAFF. CDR3 nucleotides: TGCGCCAGCAGCCACAACTTAGGGCAGAACACTGAAGCTTTCTTT.

The chain combines TRBV6-5 with TRBJ1-2; D is perhaps TRBD1 (5 bases). Trimming left V 6 bases short and J 7 bases short, with 12 bases between. Germline V gives CDR1 MNHEY, CDR2 SVGAGI. The CDR3 has 12 amino acids. The CDR3 region has the DNA TGTGCCAGCAGGACGGGACGACGTGGCTACACCTTC. It translates to CASRTGRRGYTF.

The chain is built from TRBV15 and TRBJ2-5; D may be TRBD2 (6 bases). The CDR3 loop spans 13 amino acids. V was pared by 2 bases and J by 5 bases, with 9 bases between. CDR1 and CDR2 from the germline V gene are LNHNV and YYDKDF (reference sequence). DNA for the CDR3: TGTGCCACCAGCAGATTACTAGCTGAGACCCAGTACTTC. It specifies CATSRLLAETQYF.

This chain links TRBV18 with TRBJ2-7; D is perhaps TRBD2 (6 bases). Germline V gene data show CDR1 as KGHSH and CDR2 as LQKENI. The CDR3 extends over 14 amino acids. V was trimmed by 1 base and J by 2 bases, leaving 9 bases between them. CDR3 residues: CASSPQGRPYEQYF. The CDR3 DNA follows: TGTGCCAGCTCACCACAGGGGAGGCCCTACGAGCAGTACTTC.

This sequence joins TRBV6-1 and TRBJ2-5; 10 bases are shared with TRBD2. V shed 3 bases, J shed 5 bases, and the junction held 12 bases outside the gene matches. Germline V gives CDR1 MNHNS, CDR2 SASEGT. CDR3 length: 17 amino acids. CDR3 bases: TGTGCCAGCAGTGAGGACGCCGGTGTTAGCGGGAGGGAGACCCAGTACTTC. Its translation is CASSEDAGVSGRETQYF.

The V and J genes are TRBV18 and TRBJ2-1, with 11 bases matching TRBD1. Germline CDR1 KGHSH, CDR2 LQKENI. J was trimmed by 1 base and V by 4 bases; bases with no gene match: 3. The CDR3 runs to 16 residues. CDR3: CASSRDRGTSYNEQFF. In DNA form, the CDR3 reads TGTGCCAGCTCACGGGACAGGGGGACATCCTACAATGAGCAGTTCTTC.

The CDR3 loop is CGPPRETQYF. CDR3 nucleotide sequence: TGCGGCCCTCCTCGAGAGACCCAGTACTTC. The chain recombines TRBV29-1 with TRBJ2-5; D not resolved. The CDR3 runs 10 residues. Germline V gene sequence: CDR1 SQVTM, CDR2 ANQGSEA. The full variable domain, in which reference TRBV29-1 and TRBJ2-5 provide the parts outside the CDR3, is SAVISQKPSRDICQRGTSLTIQCQVDSQVTMMFWYRQQPGQSLTLIATANQGSEATYESGFVIDKFPISRPNLTFSTLTVSNMSPEDSSIYLCGPPRETQYFGPGTRLLVL.

This clone was recorded only once. J is TRBJ1-2 and V is TRBV30, with no clear D. Germline V gives CDR1 GTSNPN, CDR2 SVGIG (reference sequence). Trimming removed 8 bases from V and 0 bases from J, with 10 bases in between. The CDR3 spans 12 residues. CDR3 DNA: TGTGCCGGGTTTTGGGCTAACTATGGCTACACCTTC. This translates into CAGFWANYGYTF.

The chain is built from TRBV5-4 and TRBJ2-1, with D uncertain. This CDR3 contains 14 residues. Between the trimmed V and J ends, which lost 0 bases and 3 bases, there was a span of 7 bases. Germline values: CDR1 SGHNT, CDR2 YYREEE (reference sequence). CDR3 residues: CASSLASFYNEQFF. The CDR3 DNA follows: TGTGCCAGCAGCTTGGCAAGTTTCTACAATGAGCAGTTCTTC.

The chain carries TRBV5-1 and TRBJ2-3; D may be TRBD1 (5 bases). CDR1 and CDR2 from the germline V gene are SGHRS and YFSETQ. Trimming took off 5 bases at V and 3 bases at J, with 10 bases between the two ends. The CDR3 is 13 residues long. CDR3 region: CASRHPGTDTQYF. CDR3 DNA sequence: TGCGCCAGCAGGCACCCAGGGACAGATACGCAGTATTTT.

The chain links TRBV28 to TRBJ1-3, with D unresolved. With 8 bases removed from V and 3 bases from J, the gap between germline ends came to 11 bases. The CDR3 contains 13 residues. Germline V lookup: CDR1 MDHEN, CDR2 SYDVKM. CDR3 region: CASRRGYGNTIYF. The CDR3 nucleotides are TGTGCCAGCCGACGGGGATATGGAAACACCATATATTTT.

The rearrangement links TRBV14 to TRBJ1-6; D is perhaps TRBD1 (6 bases). CDR3 length equals 14 residues. Germline values: CDR1 SGHDN, CDR2 FVKESK. V was cut by 1 base and J by 12 bases, with 13 bases left in between. The CDR3 sequence: CASSQVQGRRPLHF. The CDR3 nucleotides are TGTGCCAGCAGCCAAGTCCAGGGGAGGCGACCCCTCCACTTT.

The V gene is TRBV13, the J gene TRBJ1-5, with D unresolved. CDR1 and CDR2 (germline): PRHDT, FYEKMQ (reference sequence). The CDR3 loop spans 14 amino acids. Trimming took 0 bases from V and 3 from J, leaving 6 bases between them. CDR3 sequence (DNA): TGTGCCAGCAGCTTAGGGAGACCCAATCAGCCCCAGCATTTT. It codes for CASSLGRPNQPQHF.